Presented here are 26 T cell receptor beta chains from one specimen sequenced in a study of blood T cell repertoires in COVID-19. Repertoires were generated with immunoSEQ multiplex PCR, while TCRdb's copy carries only in-frame clones and drops some. In the table there are 150,000 to 180,000 clones, roughly 80% of which are singletons. Sequencing input: peripheral blood. The receptors derive from a woman aged 55-70 years with acute or convalescent COVID-19.

The V and J genes are TRBV9 and TRBJ2-7, with 8 bases that match TRBD1. V gave up 4 bases and J gave up 4 bases; unmatched junction bases: 7. The CDR3 is 14 amino acids. From germline, CDR1 is SGDLS and CDR2 YYNGEE. CDR3 protein: CASSLGQGGYEQYF. Here the CDR3 DNA reads TGTGCCAGCAGCCTAGGACAGGGTGGGTACGAGCAGTACTTC.

The gene calls are TRBV28 and TRBJ1-3, with unresolved D. The CDR3 covers 15 residues. V shed 6 bases and J shed 4 bases, with 16 bases lying between them. In germline, CDR1 is MDHEN, CDR2 SYDVKM. CDR3 nucleotides: TGTGCCAGCAGCCACGGCAGCTCGGGAGGAAACACCATATATTTT. Residues: CASSHGSSGGNTIYF.

This chain joins TRBV6-6 and TRBJ2-1; TRBD1 aligns across 7 bases. CDR1 and CDR2 from the germline V gene are MNHNY and SVGAGI (reference sequence). CDR3 size: 15 residues. V gave up 6 bases and J gave up 4 bases; unmatched junction bases: 9. Written as DNA, the CDR3 is TGTGCCAGCAGCCACCCCGGGACAGCTTACAATGAGCAGTTCTTC. This translates into CASSHPGTAYNEQFF.

This rearrangement joins TRBV9 to TRBJ1-1, with D perhaps matching TRBD1 (6 bases). This CDR3 region has 15 residues. CDR1 SGDLS and CDR2 YYNGEE come from the germline V gene. V dropped 3 bases and J dropped 1 base, with 13 bases sitting between them. In nucleotides, the CDR3 is TGTGCCAGCAGCGCGACCGGGACAAAGAACACTGAAGCTTTCTTT. Translation: CASSATGTKNTEAFF.

This sequence joins TRBV7-3 and TRBJ1-1, with D possibly matching TRBD1 (6 bases). This CDR3 region has 15 residues. In germline, CDR1 is SGHTA, CDR2 FQGTGA. The V gene lost 5 bases and the J gene lost 0 bases, with 13 bases spanning the gap. The CDR3 loop is CASSPLTGLNTEAFF. DNA of the CDR3: TGTGCCAGCAGCCCACTCACAGGGCTGAACACTGAAGCTTTCTTT.

This chain connects TRBV7-9 to TRBJ1-6; 8 nucleotides line up with TRBD1. Germline loops: CDR1 SEHNR, CDR2 FQNEAQ (reference sequence). V shed 4 bases, J shed 5 bases, and the junction held 7 bases outside the gene matches. CDR3 length: 16 residues. CDR3 sequence (DNA): TGTGCCAGCAGCTCAAGGACAGGGAGTAATAATTCACCCCTCCACTTT. Translating gives CASSSRTGSNNSPLHF.

V usage is TRBV30 and J usage is TRBJ2-7; D might be TRBD2 (6 bases). The ends were cut back, 0 bases at V and 0 bases at J, with 9 bases in the middle. There are 14 residues in the CDR3. Germline V gene data show CDR1 as GTSNPN and CDR2 as SVGIG (reference sequence). The CDR3 protein is CAWSVGGSSYEQYV. CDR3 nucleotide sequence: TGTGCCTGGAGTGTAGGAGGGAGCTCCTACGAGCAGTACGTC.

This chain uses TRBV7-2 with TRBJ2-3, with 8 positions matching TRBD2. The CDR3 length is 14 residues. The germline CDR1 and CDR2 sequences are SGHTA and FQGNSA. V lost 5 bases to trimming and J lost 3 bases; unmatched junction nucleotides: 4. CDR3 loop: CASSPRLATDTQYF. In nucleotides, the CDR3 is TGTGCCAGCAGCCCCCGACTAGCGACAGATACGCAGTATTTT.

V gene TRBV28 combines with J gene TRBJ1-1; 7 bases match TRBD1. V lost 6 bases, J lost 4 bases, and 8 bases stayed unmatched. Germline V gives CDR1 MDHEN, CDR2 SYDVKM. The CDR3 loop spans 14 amino acids. The CDR3 coding sequence is TGTGCCAGCAGGTCCAGGGGGAGGAGCACTGAAGCTTTCTTT. Encoded protein: CASRSRGRSTEAFF.

This chain links TRBV5-6 with TRBJ2-7, with 9 bases matching TRBD1. CDR1 SGHDT and CDR2 YYEEEE come from the germline V gene. CDR3 length: 14 residues. V gave up 3 bases and J gave up 2 bases; unmatched junction bases: 3. The DNA for the CDR3 is TGTGCCAGCAGCTCGGGACAGGGCGCCTACGAGCAGTACTTC. Translation gives CASSSGQGAYEQYF.

This chain connects TRBV5-1 to TRBJ1-1; tentative D call: TRBD1 (6 bases). V lost 4 bases to trimming and J lost 7 bases, with 14 bases between them. Germline loops: CDR1 SGHRS, CDR2 YFSETQ. The CDR3 loop spans 13 amino acids. CDR3 nucleotides: TGCGCCAGCAGCGGCGACGACAGGTTTGAAGCTTTCTTT. This encodes CASSGDDRFEAFF.

The rearrangement links TRBV5-1 to TRBJ2-3; D not certain. V lost 0 bases and J 3 bases, leaving 5 bases between the germline ends. CDR3 length: 13 residues. The germline V gene encodes CDR1 SGHRS and CDR2 YFSETQ. DNA of the CDR3: TGCGCCAGCAGCTTGGGACATACAGATACGCAGTATTTT. Its translation is CASSLGHTDTQYF.

The chain employs TRBV3-1 (or the pseudogene TRBV3-2) and TRBJ2-1; 8 nucleotides line up with TRBD1. The germline gives CDR1 LGHDT, CDR2 YNNKEL (reference sequence). J lost 4 bases, V lost 4 bases, and 6 bases had no gene match. This CDR3 is built from 15 residues. The CDR3 is CASSPRQGKYNEQFF. CDR3 DNA: TGTGCCAGCAGCCCCCGACAGGGGAAGTACAATGAGCAGTTCTTC.

The chain links TRBV9 to TRBJ2-7, with 8 bases that match TRBD1. The J segment lost 4 bases and the V segment lost 4 bases, leaving 7 bases of the junction unmatched. This CDR3 contains 14 residues. Germline assignment: CDR1 SGDLS and CDR2 YYNGEE. CDR3 nucleotide sequence: TGTGCCAGCAGCCCCGGACAGGGCTTATACGAGCAGTACTTC. This gives the protein CASSPGQGLYEQYF.

The chain carries TRBV4-1 and TRBJ2-5; TRBD1 aligns across 9 bases. The CDR3 length is 15 residues. Germline V gene data show CDR1 as MGHRA and CDR2 as YSYEKL. Trimming removed 2 bases from V and 2 bases from J; junction bases left unmatched: 3. As DNA, the CDR3 is TGCGCCAGCAGCCAACACGGGACAGGGCAAGAGACCCAGTACTTC. Protein sequence: CASSQHGTGQETQYF.

V usage is TRBV3-1 (or the pseudogene TRBV3-2) and J usage is TRBJ2-1; 8 nucleotides line up with TRBD2. V was pared by 1 base and J by 2 bases, with 4 bases of the junction left unmatched. The CDR3 has 16 residues. Germline CDR1 LGHDT, CDR2 YNNKEL (reference sequence). As DNA, the CDR3 is TGTGCCAGCAGCCAAGGGCAGCGGGGGCCCTACAATGAGCAGTTCTTC. Translating gives CASSQGQRGPYNEQFF.

Note on this clone: The junction differs from germline at one of its ends, possibly a read error. V gene TRBV19 combines with J gene TRBJ1-2, with 7 bases that match TRBD1. The length of the CDR3 is 15 residues. Germline lookup yields CDR1 LNHDA and CDR2 SQIVND (reference sequence). For the CDR3, the DNA is TGTGTCAGTAGTCTTGGAACCAGGGGGGCCTATGGCTACACCTTC. Translated, it gives CVSSLGTRGAYGYTF.

The chain couples TRBV9 to TRBJ2-2; the D gene is possibly TRBD1 (5 bases). V lost 3 bases and J 4 bases, leaving 10 bases between the germline ends. Germline V gene sequence: CDR1 SGDLS, CDR2 YYNGEE. This CDR3 comprises 14 residues. The chain's CDR3 is CASSAGYGTGELFF. DNA of the CDR3: TGTGCCAGCAGCGCAGGGTACGGCACCGGGGAGCTGTTTTTT.

The CDR3 loop reads CASSQPSGGRTDTQYF. CDR3 sequence (DNA): TGCGCCAGCAGCCAGCCCAGCGGGGGGCGCACAGATACGCAGTATTTT. V and J are TRBV4-1 and TRBJ2-3; 9 positions agree with TRBD2. In germline, CDR1 is MGHRA, CDR2 YSYEKL. CDR3 size: 16 residues. The ends lost 3 bases at V and 1 base at J; junction bases unmatched: 5.

This chain uses TRBV4-1 with TRBJ1-2, with TRBD1 matching 9 bases. CDR3 length equals 17 residues. Germline loops: CDR1 MGHRA, CDR2 YSYEKL. V was pared by 0 bases and J by 6 bases, with 11 bases of the junction left unmatched. The CDR3, as DNA: TGCGCCAGCAGCCAAGACCGGACAGGGGACTCACGGGATGGCTACACCTTC. Encoded protein: CASSQDRTGDSRDGYTF.

V gene TRBV30 combines with J gene TRBJ1-1, with a tentative D call TRBD1 (5 bases). V gave up 5 bases and J gave up 4 bases, with 14 bases separating them. Germline V gene sequence: CDR1 GTSNPN, CDR2 SVGIG (reference sequence). This CDR3 is 13 amino acids long. CDR3 region: CAWGGEGITEAFF. CDR3 nucleotides: TGTGCCTGGGGGGGGGAGGGGATCACTGAAGCTTTCTTT.

This clone appeared once. This rearrangement joins TRBV24-1 to TRBJ2-1; 12 nucleotides align to TRBD2. The CDR3 length is 16 residues. V dropped 4 bases and J dropped 3; count of bases not matched to a gene: 3. CDR1 KGHDR and CDR2 SFDVKD come from the germline V gene. The CDR3 nucleotides read TGTGCCACCAGTGACCTAGCGGGGGGGCACTACAATGAGCAGTTCTTC. Its protein product is CATSDLAGGHYNEQFF.

The V and J genes are TRBV2 and TRBJ1-5; 8 bases match TRBD1. CDR3 length: 15 residues. CDR1 and CDR2 from the germline V gene are SNHLY and FYNNEI. The ends lost 4 bases at V and 9 bases at J; junction bases unmatched: 11. The CDR3, as DNA: TGTGCCAGCAGTGTGTACGGACAGGGTGTTTGGCCCCAGCATTTT. As protein: CASSVYGQGVWPQHF.

The genes are TRBV7-8 and TRBJ1-1; 8 bases are shared with TRBD1. The CDR3 covers 15 residues. Germline CDR1 and CDR2: SGHVS and FQNEAQ. With V trimmed by 0 bases and J by 8 bases, 8 bases remained unmatched. CDR3: CASSLAGTGNGEAFF. As DNA, the CDR3 is TGTGCCAGCAGCTTAGCGGGGACAGGTAATGGCGAAGCTTTCTTT.

CDR3 protein: CASRNTGLNTGELFF. The DNA of the CDR3 is TGTGCCAGCAGGAACACAGGGCTGAACACCGGGGAGCTGTTTTTT. The V call is TRBV6-5, the J call TRBJ2-2; the D gene is possibly TRBD1 (6 bases). This CDR3 is built from 15 residues. The germline CDR1 and CDR2 sequences are MNHEY and SVGAGI. V was pared by 6 bases and J by 1 base, with 12 bases between.

This clone was detected only a few times. The chain links TRBV6-6 to TRBJ2-3, with TRBD2 matching 12 bases. The CDR3 runs 16 residues. CDR1 and CDR2 (germline): MNHNY, SVGAGI (reference sequence). V shed 8 bases and J 0 bases; nucleotides not matched to a gene: 6. CDR3 protein: CASGGGLAGSTDTQYF. DNA for the CDR3: TGTGCCAGCGGGGGTGGACTAGCGGGGAGCACAGATACGCAGTATTTT.